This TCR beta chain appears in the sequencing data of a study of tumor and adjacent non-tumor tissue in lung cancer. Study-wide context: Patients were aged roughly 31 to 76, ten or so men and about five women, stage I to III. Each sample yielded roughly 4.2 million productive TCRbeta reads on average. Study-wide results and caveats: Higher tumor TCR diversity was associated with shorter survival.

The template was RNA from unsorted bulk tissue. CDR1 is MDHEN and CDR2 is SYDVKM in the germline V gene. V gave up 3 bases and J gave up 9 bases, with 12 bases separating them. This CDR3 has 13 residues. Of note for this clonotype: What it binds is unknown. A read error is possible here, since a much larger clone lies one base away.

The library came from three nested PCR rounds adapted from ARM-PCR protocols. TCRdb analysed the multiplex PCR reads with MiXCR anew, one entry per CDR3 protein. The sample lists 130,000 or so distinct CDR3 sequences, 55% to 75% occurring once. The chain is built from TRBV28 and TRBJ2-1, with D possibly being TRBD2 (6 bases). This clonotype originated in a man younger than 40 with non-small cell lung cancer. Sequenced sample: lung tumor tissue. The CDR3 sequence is CASSFDGSGEQFF. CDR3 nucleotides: TGTGCCAGCAGTTTCGACGGGAGTGGTGAGCAGTTCTTC.